This T cell receptor beta chain is from a study of T cell repertoires in cytomegalovirus infection. Whole-study context: Both CMV infection and a matching HLA type were indicated by public TCR beta signatures.

The germline V gene has CDR1 SGHDT and CDR2 YYEEEE. Trimming took 2 bases from V and 4 from J, leaving 15 bases between them. The CDR3 is 16 amino acids. From the reads, TCRdb called clonotypes with MiXCR, one entry per CDR3 protein. In the table there are under 300,000 distinct CDR3 sequences, about a sixth of which are singletons. Regarding the study as a whole: Summed frequency of shared TCR beta families picked out CMV carriers who also had the relevant HLA. CMV-specific TCR beta clonotypes restricted by HLA-C dominated the ex vivo response.

Only a few counts were recorded for this clonotype. No antigen is known for it. The clonotype was recovered from a human donor in good health (CMV status not recorded). Some clones in this sample may be carry-over from other donors' samples. Source material: CD8+ T cells from PBMCs. The chain combines TRBV5-6 with TRBJ2-2, with D tentatively TRBD1 or TRBD2 (5 bases each). The CDR3 reads CASSFLTGGLTGELFF. The DNA of the CDR3 is TGTGCCAGCAGCTTCTTAACAGGCGGGCTCACCGGGGAGCTGTTTTTT.